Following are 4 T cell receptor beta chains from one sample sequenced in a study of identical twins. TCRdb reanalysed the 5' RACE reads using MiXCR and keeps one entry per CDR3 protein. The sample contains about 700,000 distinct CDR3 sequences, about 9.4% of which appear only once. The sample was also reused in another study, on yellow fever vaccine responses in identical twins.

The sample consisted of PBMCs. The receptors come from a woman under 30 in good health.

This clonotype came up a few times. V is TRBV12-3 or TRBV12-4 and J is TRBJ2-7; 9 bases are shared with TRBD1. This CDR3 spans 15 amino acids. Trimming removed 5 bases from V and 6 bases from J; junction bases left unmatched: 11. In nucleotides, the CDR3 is TGTGCCAGCAGTGGGAAGGGACAGGGTTGGACCGAGCAGTACTTC. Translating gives CASSGKGQGWTEQYF.

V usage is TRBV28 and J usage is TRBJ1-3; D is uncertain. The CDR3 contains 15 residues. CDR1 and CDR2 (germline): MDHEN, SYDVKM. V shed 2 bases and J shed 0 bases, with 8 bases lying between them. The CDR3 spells CASSLAGTSGNTIYF. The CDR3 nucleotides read TGTGCCAGCAGTTTAGCAGGCACCTCTGGAAACACCATATATTTT.

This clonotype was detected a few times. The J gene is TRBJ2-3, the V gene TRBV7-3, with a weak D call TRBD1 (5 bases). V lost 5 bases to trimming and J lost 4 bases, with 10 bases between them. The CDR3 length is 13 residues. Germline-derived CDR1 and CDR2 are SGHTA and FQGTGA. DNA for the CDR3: TGTGCCAGCAGCAAATTAGGGGCAGATACGCAGTATTTT. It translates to CASSKLGADTQYF.

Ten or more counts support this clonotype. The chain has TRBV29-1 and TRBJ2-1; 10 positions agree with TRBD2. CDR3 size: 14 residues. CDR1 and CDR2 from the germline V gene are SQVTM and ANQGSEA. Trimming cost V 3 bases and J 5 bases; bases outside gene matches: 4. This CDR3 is CSVDGGTSDNEQFF. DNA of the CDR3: TGCAGCGTTGACGGGGGGACTAGCGACAATGAGCAGTTCTTC.